The TCR beta chain under discussion was sequenced for a study of cytomegalovirus exposure and HLA in healthy donors. Study context: Among 398 genotyped donors, 80% to 90% fell in the Caucasian-associated ancestry cluster. Study-level results: Presence/absence analysis assumed near-uniform sequencing depth across donors. More than 15,000 TCR beta sequences were associated with HLA alleles at 0.05 false discovery rate in a later analysis.

The PCR employed 60 Vbeta primers together with 13 Jbeta primers. The data were produced by immunoSEQ multiplex PCR, yet TCRdb's version contains in-frame clones alone and is incomplete. The sample records about 190,000 clones, more than 75% being singletons. A word on this clone: Its antigen is undetermined.

The CDR3 loop spans 17 amino acids. Germline values: CDR1 SGHAT, CDR2 FQNNGV. With 0 bases clipped from V and 0 bases from J, the junction kept 8 bases outside the gene matches. Sample: PBMCs. The receptor comes from a man aged 30 to 39 in good health and CMV-seronegative. The J gene is TRBJ2-7, the V gene TRBV11-2; 7 bases are a match to TRBD1. CDR3 sequence reads: CASSLDPDRASSYEQYF. The DNA for the CDR3 is TGTGCCAGCAGCTTAGACCCAGACAGGGCTAGCTCCTACGAGCAGTACTTC.